This T cell receptor (beta chain) was identified during a study of blood T cell repertoires in COVID-19 (dated by TCRdb to about 2020). Concerning the study at large: Samples from collaborators originated in the United States, Italy and Spain and spanned both the acute and convalescent phases of COVID-19. The prospective study material was composed of cDNA or gDNA derived from T cells, B-cell-depleted T cells, or PBMCs. The dataset comprised deeply sampled blood TCRbeta repertoires from subjects exposed to, actively infected with, or recovered from COVID-19. The repertoires were made available in a free public database intended to serve as a resource for research on the immune response to SARS-CoV-2. The samples were drawn from two sources: the first 160 participants of the ongoing ImmuneRACE study, and 1,000 to 1,500 subjects contributed by 6 global collaborators. Sample metadata almost always included a de-identified subject ID, COVID-19 status, age in years and sex. Where available, HLA class I and class II types were taken from metadata supplied by the sample provider and were not determined by assay-based typing.

V sheds 0 bases and J sheds 7 bases, leaving 13 bases between their ends. Taken from cysteine to phenylalanine, the CDR3 has 15 residues. Here the CDR3 DNA is all that survives: 45 bases in frame from base 1. To note about this clone: This receptor's antigen is unknown. Base qualities are not at hand, and no much larger clone is one base apart.

Each collaborating institution followed its own protocols to collect whole blood in K2EDTA tubes. Collaborator samples were shipped for TCRbeta analysis as frozen whole blood, isolated PBMCs, or DNA extracted from either sample type. The immunoSEQ Assay, a bias-controlled multiplex PCR, was used to amplify TCRbeta CDR3 regions from genomic DNA. For the original study's pipeline: Within the assay, amplification of reference gene primers was used to estimate how many nucleated cells each sample contained. To quantify the absolute abundance of each unique TCRbeta CDR3 rearrangement, sequence reads were collapsed and filtered. For each sample, productive Simpson clonality was calculated as the square root of Simpson's diversity index over productive rearrangements. Here the immuneACCESS table is served through TCRdb, limited to in-frame sequences with V and J called. Missing clones are a known gap in these copies; in checked studies unresolved V genes cover under half, and the rest lacks a known reason. The V and J calls and clone size are taken from that table; D and trimming were inferred from the DNA. The sample records 110,000 to 150,000 clones, about 87% of which are singletons. The ten most abundant clones make up approximately 45% of the sample.

Broad study findings and their caveats: The amount of clinical and demographic metadata varied by source and participant and was provided uncurated.

Material for sequencing was peripheral blood. The TCR sequence derives from a human donor in a cohort sampled during active COVID-19. The chain is assembled from TRBV23-1 and TRBJ1-5; the D segment could be TRBD1, given 5 matching bases. TRBV23-1 falls under the ORF class, with uncertain function. The CDR3 corresponds to CASSQSGGIQQPQHF. The sequence in DNA is TGCGCCAGCAGTCAATCGGGGGGGATCCAGCAGCCCCAGCATTTT.